The 2 T cell receptor beta chains below were found in one sample sequenced in a study of identifying expanded T cells in peripheral blood. The method was immunoSEQ multiplex PCR; TCRdb's version includes in-frame clones alone and lacks a portion of them. The sample consists of tens of thousands of clones, approximately 90% of them appearing once. The sample consisted of blood. These receptors were obtained from a person between 18 and 75 years old in good health.

V and J are TRBV28 and TRBJ1-5, with 8 bases fitting TRBD1. With V trimmed by 4 bases and J by 3 bases, 5 bases remained unmatched. The CDR3 runs to 15 residues. Per the germline V gene, CDR1 is MDHEN and CDR2 is SYDVKM. CDR3 loop: CASSWSGGLNQPQHF. The DNA for the CDR3 is TGTGCCAGCAGTTGGTCAGGGGGCCTCAATCAGCCCCAGCATTTT.

The J gene is TRBJ1-4, the V gene TRBV2; 8 bases match TRBD1. Germline V CDR1 and CDR2: SNHLY, FYNNEI. V gave up 5 bases and J gave up 1 base; unmatched junction bases: 3. The CDR3 sequence is 15 residues long. The CDR3 region is CASSYDRGTNEKLFF. The CDR3 coding sequence is TGTGCCAGCAGTTATGACAGGGGAACTAATGAAAAACTGTTTTTT.